Here is one T cell receptor (beta chain) with its context. What it recognizes is unknown. Before the COVID-19 pandemic, during about 2010-2018, CD4+ T cells were taken from unexposed donors. Naive and memory CD4+ T cells came from enriched cryopreserved PBMCs. Repertoires were generated with immunoSEQ multiplex PCR, while TCRdb's copy carries only in-frame clones and drops some. The sample holds 50,000 to 70,000 clones, about 90% seen once. These data come from a study of CD4 T cells in relation to SARS-CoV-2 and coronaviruses. Study findings and constraints: Samples before the pandemic and after infection were not matched within any donor. Memory recall responses, not primary responses primed in culture, are what the assay detects. Monoreactive clones expanded significantly more to SARS-CoV-2 than crossreactive clones did.

The sample was memory CD4+ T cells from PBMCs. The TCR was taken from a human donor in good health.

Written as DNA, the CDR3 is TGCGCCAGCAGCCGAGACAGGGAGTATTCACCCCTCCACTTT. Protein product: CASSRDREYSPLHF. The rearrangement links TRBV4-3 to TRBJ1-6; 7 bases align to TRBD1. This CDR3 region has 14 residues. Germline values: CDR1 LGHNA, CDR2 YSLEER. Losses at the gene ends were 4 bases for V and 8 bases for J; bases not matched to a gene: 5.